This passage covers 32 T cell receptor beta chains from one sample sequenced in a study of human T cells and chemical hapten exposure. MiXCR, run by TCRdb on the RACE reads, gives a single entry per CDR3 protein. The data contain nearly 350,000 distinct CDR3 sequences, approximately 6.9% of them singletons. Stated time point: patch test 1, 2 weeks after DPC sensitization. Treatment here: therapeutic diphenylcyclopropenone sensitization with weekly scalp DPC. The sample consisted of whole blood, taken in connection with sensitization to the hapten diphenylcyclopropenone (DPC). The receptors here all came from a woman aged 18-29 years with alopecia areata. Some clones in this sample may be carry-over from other donors' samples.

This chain connects TRBV20-1 to TRBJ2-7; maybe TRBD1 (5 bases). Germline assignment: CDR1 DFQATT and CDR2 SNEGSKA (reference sequence). CDR3 length equals 15 residues. The V end lost 5 bases, the J end lost 2 bases, and 19 bases lay between the germline ends. CDR3 region: CSAGATLRAPYEQYF. The CDR3 nucleotides are TGCAGTGCTGGCGCAACCCTCAGGGCTCCCTACGAGCAGTACTTC.

The gene calls are TRBV12-3 or TRBV12-4 and TRBJ1-1; D is possibly TRBD1 (5 bases). This CDR3 spans 15 amino acids. Trimming left V 2 bases short and J 1 base short, with 11 bases between. CDR3 in DNA: TGTGCCAGCAGTTTAATAGGTGGGGGGAACACTGAAGCTTTCTTT. This translates into CASSLIGGGNTEAFF.

This clonotype was observed at least ten times. This rearrangement joins TRBV6-5 to TRBJ2-5; D might be TRBD1 (6 bases). The V gene's germline CDR1 is MNHEY and CDR2 SVGAGI. The CDR3 covers 15 residues. Between the trimmed V and J ends, which lost 6 bases and 4 bases, there was a span of 18 bases. CDR3 amino acids: CASSLQGNWGETQYF. Here the CDR3 DNA reads TGTGCCAGCAGCCTACAGGGAAATTGGGGAGAGACCCAGTACTTC.

V and J are TRBV6-5 and TRBJ1-4; D is unresolved. CDR3 length: 16 residues. V lost 8 bases, J lost 0 bases, and 16 bases lay in between. In germline, CDR1 is MNHEY, CDR2 SVGAGI. CDR3 residues: CASASTRLATNEKLFF. The DNA for the CDR3 is TGTGCCAGCGCCTCGACAAGGCTCGCAACTAATGAAAAACTGTTTTTT.

This clonotype occurred many times. The CDR3 sequence: CASHGGGGGREQYF. The CDR3 region has the DNA TGTGCCAGCCACGGAGGGGGAGGGGGCCGCGAGCAGTACTTC. The chain has TRBV6-5 and TRBJ2-7; D is perhaps TRBD1 or TRBD2 (7 bases each). The length of the CDR3 is 14 residues. Germline V gene sequence: CDR1 MNHEY, CDR2 SVGAGI. Trimming stripped 8 bases from V and 6 bases from J, with 20 bases between.

This clonotype has a handful of counts. CDR3 amino acids: CASRSQEDSPLHF. CDR3 bases: TGTGCCAGCAGAAGTCAAGAAGATTCACCCCTCCACTTT. This chain uses TRBV28 with TRBJ1-6, with D unclear. The germline V and J ends were trimmed by 6 bases and 8 bases, with 11 bases remaining between them. The CDR3 covers 13 residues. The germline CDR1 and CDR2 sequences are MDHEN and SYDVKM.

The chain combines TRBV10-3 with TRBJ2-2; no definite D call. CDR3 size: 14 residues. V gave up 7 bases and J gave up 6 bases, with 15 bases separating them. Germline V gene data show CDR1 as ENHRY and CDR2 as SYGVKD. The CDR3 bases are TGTGCCATCACTCCGTCGCAGTATCCCGGGGAGCTGTTTTTT. Translation: CAITPSQYPGELFF.

A few counts support this clonotype. The V gene is TRBV24-1, the J gene TRBJ2-3, with 7 bases that match TRBD2. The CDR3 has 16 residues. The V gene end was trimmed by 9 bases and the J gene end by 0 bases; junction bases not matched to a gene: 11. CDR1 is KGHDR, CDR2 SFDVKD, per germline. Here the CDR3 DNA reads TGTGCCACCCGTTCCGGAATTAGCGGGAGCACAGATACGCAGTATTTT. This sequence encodes CATRSGISGSTDTQYF.

A few counts support this clonotype. The rearrangement links TRBV4-3 to TRBJ2-3, with TRBD2 identical over 10 bases. This CDR3 region has 15 residues. V lost 5 bases to trimming and J lost 2 bases; unmatched junction nucleotides: 4. The germline CDR1 and CDR2 sequences are LGHNA and YSLEER. Written as DNA, the CDR3 is TGCGCCAGCAGCAAAAGCGGGGGGGCCACAGATACGCAGTATTTT. Translating gives CASSKSGGATDTQYF.

This chain links TRBV10-3 with TRBJ2-1, with 10 positions matching TRBD2. Germline-derived CDR1 and CDR2 are ENHRY and SYGVKD. Trimming took 0 bases from V and 9 from J; bases not matched to a gene: 2. The CDR3 runs to 14 residues. CDR3 sequence: CAISESSGGFEQFF. The CDR3 bases are TGTGCCATCAGTGAGTCTAGCGGGGGGTTTGAGCAGTTCTTC.

V usage is TRBV12-3 or TRBV12-4 and J usage is TRBJ1-6; D gene ambiguous. The CDR3 is 15 residues long. Trimming removed 5 bases at V and 0 bases at J, with 8 bases between. In DNA form, the CDR3 reads TGTGCCAGCAGTAGGGCCAGCTCCTATAATTCACCCCTCCACTTT. As protein: CASSRASSYNSPLHF.

This clonotype occurred many times. V and J are TRBV9 and TRBJ2-1, with TRBD2 matching 11 bases. The V gene end was trimmed by 3 bases and the J gene end by 8 bases; junction bases not matched to a gene: 10. Germline V gene lookup returns CDR1 SGDLS and CDR2 YYNGEE. The CDR3 is made up of 16 amino acids. The CDR3 DNA sequence: TGTGCCAGCAGCGCCTATAGCGGGGGGGCCCCGGATGAGCAGTTCTTC. It specifies CASSAYSGGAPDEQFF.

V is TRBV2 and J is TRBJ1-5; 8 nucleotides agree with TRBD1. The V and J ends lost 1 base and 6 bases, in that order; junction bases with no gene match: 8. The CDR3 extends over 16 amino acids. Germline CDR1 reads SNHLY; CDR2 reads FYNNEI. CDR3 nucleotides: TGTGCCAGCAGTGAAGGCGGGCAGGGGGCGACTCAGCCCCAGCATTTT. It translates to CASSEGGQGATQPQHF.

In this sample, this clonotype turned up many times. The chain combines TRBV6-2 or TRBV6-3 with TRBJ2-5, with TRBD2 matching over 10 bases. CDR3 length: 14 residues. CDR1 and CDR2 from the germline V gene are MNHEY and SVGEGT. J lost 0 bases, V lost 8 bases, and 3 bases had no gene match. The CDR3 DNA is TGTGCCAGCTTTAGCGGGGGGTACCAAGAGACCCAGTACTTC. As protein: CASFSGGYQETQYF.

This chain connects TRBV25-1 to TRBJ1-4; 11 bases map to TRBD1. Germline V gives CDR1 MGHDK, CDR2 SYGVNS. The V and J ends lost 3 bases and 15 bases, in that order; junction bases with no gene match: 12. The CDR3 has 15 residues. This CDR3 reads CASSDLRDRGEHVFF. CDR3 DNA sequence: TGTGCCAGCAGTGACCTCCGGGACAGGGGGGAGCACGTGTTTTTT.

This clonotype was picked up many times. The gene calls are TRBV11-1 and TRBJ1-1; no definite D call. The CDR3 has 13 residues. Deletions cut 5 bases from V and 0 bases from J, with 7 bases between. Germline V lookup: CDR1 SGHAT, CDR2 FQDESV (reference sequence). This CDR3 reads CASSTGLNTEAFF. Here the CDR3 DNA reads TGTGCCAGCAGCACCGGACTGAACACTGAAGCTTTCTTT.

This clonotype was detected many times. CDR3 DNA sequence: TGTGCCAGCAGCTTAGATGCGGGGGCAAATGAGCAGTTCTTC. This translates into CASSLDAGANEQFF. The chain has TRBV7-2 and TRBJ2-1, with D possibly TRBD2 on 7 matching bases. The germline CDR1 and CDR2 sequences are SGHTA and FQGNSA. Trimming pared 1 base from V and 7 bases from J, leaving 11 bases between. CDR3 length: 14 amino acids.

This clonotype was seen only a few times. The V and J genes are TRBV18 and TRBJ2-5, with a weak D call TRBD2 (6 bases). CDR1 KGHSH and CDR2 LQKENI come from the germline V gene. Trimming stripped 1 base from V and 1 base from J, with 13 bases between. This CDR3 contains 16 residues. CDR3 DNA sequence: TGTGCCAGCTCACCACGGATCGGGGGACGCCAAGAGACCCAGTACTTC. Translating it yields CASSPRIGGRQETQYF.

This clonotype appeared many times. The rearrangement links TRBV20-1 to TRBJ1-1; D may be TRBD1 (6 bases). The CDR3 is made up of 14 amino acids. Germline V gene data show CDR1 as DFQATT and CDR2 as SNEGSKA (reference sequence). Between the trimmed V and J ends, which lost 6 bases and 2 bases, there was a span of 16 bases. DNA for the CDR3: TGCAGTGCCAGCCCTCTCAGGGGCAACACTGAAGCTTTCTTT. Its protein is CSASPLRGNTEAFF.

This clonotype was picked up a small number of times. V and J are TRBV6-1 and TRBJ1-2, with TRBD1 matching over 7 bases. Germline CDR1 is MNHNS and CDR2 is SASEGT. With 6 bases clipped from V and 3 bases from J, the junction kept 7 bases outside the gene matches. CDR3 length: 14 residues. The CDR3 DNA follows: TGTGCCAGCAGGCAAACAGGGGAGGACTATGGCTACACCTTC. Translation gives CASRQTGEDYGYTF.

This clonotype was observed a few times. V and J are TRBV6-6 and TRBJ2-1, with D perhaps TRBD1 (5 bases). The CDR3 is 16 amino acids. Germline lookup yields CDR1 MNHNY and CDR2 SVGAGI (reference sequence). V shed 2 bases and J shed 5 bases, with 16 bases lying between them. CDR3 region: CASSYQWAGINNEQFF. CDR3 DNA sequence: TGTGCCAGCAGTTACCAATGGGCAGGGATTAACAATGAGCAGTTCTTC.

This clonotype was detected only a few times. J is TRBJ2-4 and V is TRBV5-1; 7 bases align to TRBD1. The junction had 6 bases not matched to a gene; V was cut back by 4 bases and J by 5 bases. CDR3 length: 14 residues. CDR1 and CDR2 from the germline V gene are SGHRS and YFSETQ. CDR3 DNA: TGCGCCAGCAGCGTGGCCGGGACAGAAAACATTCAGTACTTC. Translating it yields CASSVAGTENIQYF.

The sample holds many counts of this clonotype. The chain couples TRBV13 to TRBJ1-4, with a tentative D call TRBD1 (6 bases). V lost 5 bases and J 8 bases, leaving 15 bases between the germline ends. The CDR3 covers 14 residues. Germline V CDR1 and CDR2: PRHDT, FYEKMQ (reference sequence). CDR3 DNA: TGTGCCAGCAGCCCCGGTCCAAGGGGGGAAAAACTGTTTTTT. Encoded protein: CASSPGPRGEKLFF.

There are a few counts of this clonotype. The chain is built from TRBV9 and TRBJ1-6, with D possibly matching TRBD1 (5 bases). Looked up from germline, CDR1 is SGDLS and CDR2 is YYNGEE. The CDR3 contains 17 residues. The V end was cut by 0 bases, the J end by 0 bases, with 10 bases between. The CDR3 loop is CASSVEGVNSYNSPLHF. The CDR3 coding sequence is TGTGCCAGCAGCGTAGAAGGGGTTAACTCCTATAATTCACCCCTCCACTTT.

The table lists this clonotype with many counts. The chain joins TRBV3-1 to TRBJ1-4; D is undetermined. The V gene lost 1 base and the J gene lost 8 bases, with 11 bases spanning the gap. CDR1 LGHDT and CDR2 YNNKEL come from the germline V gene (reference sequence). The CDR3 totals 14 residues. CDR3 amino acids: CASSQGGGDEKLFF. The CDR3 DNA reads as TGTGCCAGCAGCCAAGGCGGAGGAGACGAAAAACTGTTTTTT.

This clonotype was found many times. V usage is TRBV7-2 and J usage is TRBJ2-7; 10 bases line up with TRBD1. V lost 3 bases and J lost 3; bases outside the gene matches: 2. Per germline, CDR1 SGHTA and CDR2 FQGNSA. The CDR3 sequence is 14 residues long. CDR3 in DNA: TGTGCCAGCAGCTTTGGGACAGGGGACTACGAGCAGTACTTC. This encodes CASSFGTGDYEQYF.

This clonotype has just a few counts. The chain has TRBV4-1 and TRBJ2-6; 8 bases agree with TRBD1. V shed 4 bases, J shed 0 bases, and the junction held 11 bases outside the gene matches. CDR1 and CDR2 from the germline V gene are MGHRA and YSYEKL. The CDR3 is 19 amino acids. The CDR3, as DNA: TGCGCCAGCAGCCTCACCGGGACAGGAGAACACTCTGGGGCCAACGTCCTGACTTTC. Translated: CASSLTGTGEHSGANVLTF.

This clonotype occurred a few times. V usage is TRBV6-2 or TRBV6-3 and J usage is TRBJ2-5; D gene ambiguous. The V and J ends lost 1 base and 5 bases respectively, with 11 bases between them. Germline V CDR1 and CDR2: MNHEY, SVGEGT. The CDR3 consists of 14 residues. This CDR3 is CASSYWLAVETQYF. In nucleotides, the CDR3 is TGTGCCAGCAGTTACTGGTTGGCGGTGGAGACCCAGTACTTC.

The V and J genes are TRBV20-1 and TRBJ1-1; D not certain. From germline, CDR1 is DFQATT and CDR2 SNEGSKA (reference sequence). CDR3 size: 15 residues. Trimming stripped 5 bases from V and 1 base from J, with 17 bases between. The CDR3 spells CSAFPGRIENTEAFF. For the CDR3, the DNA is TGCAGTGCTTTCCCAGGACGGATTGAGAACACTGAAGCTTTCTTT.

This clonotype was seen a handful of times. The chain is built from TRBV6-2 or TRBV6-3 and TRBJ1-5; 7 bases match TRBD1. CDR1 and CDR2 from the germline V gene are MNHEY and SVGEGT. V trimming: 5 bases; J trimming: 7 bases; junction bases outside the gene matches: 8. The CDR3 is 14 amino acids. In DNA form, the CDR3 reads TGTGCCAGCAGTCATCACCGACAGGGACAGCCCCAGCATTTT. Translated: CASSHHRQGQPQHF.

This clonotype has only a few counts. The chain uses TRBV20-1 and TRBJ1-4; tentative D call: TRBD1 (6 bases). The CDR3 sequence is 14 residues long. The ends were cut back, 0 bases at V and 5 bases at J, with 10 bases in the middle. Germline assignment: CDR1 DFQATT and CDR2 SNEGSKA (reference sequence). Written as DNA, the CDR3 is TGCAGTGCTAGAGACGGGACATCGAATGAAAAACTGTTTTTT. Amino acids: CSARDGTSNEKLFF.

The J gene is TRBJ2-7, the V gene TRBV3-1; TRBD1 matches at 12 bases. CDR3 size: 15 residues. The trim removed 3 bases at V and 4 bases at J, leaving 4 bases unmatched. Germline V lookup: CDR1 LGHDT, CDR2 YNNKEL (reference sequence). As DNA, the CDR3 is TGTGCCAGCAGCCATACGGGACAGGGGGCGTACGAGCAGTACTTC. Amino acids: CASSHTGQGAYEQYF.